Listed below are T cell receptor beta chains from one sample, sequenced in a study of T cell changes during pregnancy in multiple sclerosis. Only in-frame clones appear in the TCRdb table, and some are missing; sequencing was by immunoSEQ multiplex PCR. The sample holds about 40,000 clones; just over 90% are singletons and the top ten take 0.35% to 0.45%. Sequences were derived from CD4+ T cells from peripheral blood mononuclear cells, sampled in the first trimester of pregnancy. Every receptor here comes from a female donor with multiple sclerosis, enrolled in a pregnancy study. Each CDR3 is given without its conserved first and last residue. Fields, in order: J gene, D gene, V gene, CDR3 length, CDR3 protein. D genes are given only for firm matches.

TRBJ1-1	.	TRBV18	12	ASSPREGSTEAF
TRBJ2-2	TRBD2	TRBV6-5	10	ASKRESGELF
TRBJ2-1	TRBD1	TRBV6-6	11	ASTRQGLNEQF
TRBJ1-5	TRBD1	TRBV5-1	12	ASSSGQPNQPQH
TRBJ2-1	.	TRBV7-2	14	ATPTRGGSSYNEQF
TRBJ2-6	TRBD1	TRBV2	17	ASSLSGTALSSGANVLT
TRBJ1-3	.	TRBV28	12	ASSSQSRRNTIY
TRBJ1-2	TRBD1	TRBV7-6	15	ASSYLSPPGQGYGYT
TRBJ1-1	.	TRBV19	12	ASRTRALSAEAF
TRBJ2-5	TRBD1	TRBV5-8	13	ASTKGTGSGETQY
TRBJ2-5	TRBD1	TRBV6-6	11	ASRNRGRETQY
TRBJ2-7	.	TRBV14	11	ASSQVRGAEQY
TRBJ1-2	TRBD1	TRBV12-5	12	ASGTRQGRIGYT
TRBJ1-1	TRBD1	TRBV7-2	11	ASSSDRDTEAF
TRBJ1-3	.	TRBV7-9	12	ASSITSSGNTIY
TRBJ2-1	TRBD2	TRBV29-1	13	SVQTSGASYNEQF
TRBJ2-3	TRBD2	TRBV9	15	ASSGGTSVPTTDTQY
TRBJ2-7	TRBD2	TRBV2	12	ASSAAGGSYEQY
TRBJ2-7	.	TRBV18	12	ASSPGTQYHEQY
TRBJ2-7	.	TRBV28	11	ASSLMSPYEQY
TRBJ1-5	.	TRBV29-1	12	SVGAGVDNQPQH
TRBJ1-1	.	TRBV18	11	ASSSTGTIEAF
TRBJ1-1	.	TRBV7-9	13	ASSLSLGQRNEAF
TRBJ1-5	TRBD1	TRBV5-1	17	ASSLSPAGGPGSNQPQH
TRBJ1-5	TRBD1	TRBV19	13	ASSPRQGLKQPQH
TRBJ1-1	.	TRBV5-1	13	ASSLAGQANTEAF
TRBJ1-1	.	TRBV5-1	12	ASSLDGGDTEAF
TRBJ2-4	TRBD2	TRBV27	15	ASSFSGTSGRNSIQY
TRBJ1-4	.	TRBV29-1	11	SVRGTDYEKLF
TRBJ2-1	.	TRBV25-1	14	ASSELGGASYNEQF
TRBJ2-1	.	TRBV7-8	15	ASSLAGFPGVHNEQF
TRBJ1-2	.	TRBV28	13	ASSLGAGINYGYT
TRBJ1-3	.	TRBV7-6	15	ASSFGGVFVGGNTIY
TRBJ2-3	TRBD1	TRBV5-1	13	ASRPGTGGTDTQY
TRBJ1-2	TRBD1	TRBV2	12	ASSEEGRGLGYT
TRBJ2-5	.	TRBV14	10	ASSQVGGTQY
TRBJ1-2	TRBD1	TRBV6-5	13	ASSYSGTGLYGYT
TRBJ1-1	.	TRBV11-2	13	ARRGQTDLNTEAF
TRBJ2-3	.	TRBV7-9	13	ASSLSGPSTDTQY
TRBJ1-3	TRBD1	TRBV11-2	17	ASSLDLRTGLWAGNTIY
TRBJ2-2	.	TRBV5-1	13	ASSLGQGNTGELF
TRBJ1-5	TRBD1	TRBV19	11	ASRLDRGQPQH
TRBJ1-1	.	TRBV5-6	16	ASSPGPGRWQGNTEAF
TRBJ2-1	.	TRBV27	13	ASSPRWSGYNEQF
TRBJ2-3	.	TRBV7-3	13	ASSLGAGVRNTQY
TRBJ2-1	TRBD2	TRBV7-6	15	ASSPGGGRPALNEQF